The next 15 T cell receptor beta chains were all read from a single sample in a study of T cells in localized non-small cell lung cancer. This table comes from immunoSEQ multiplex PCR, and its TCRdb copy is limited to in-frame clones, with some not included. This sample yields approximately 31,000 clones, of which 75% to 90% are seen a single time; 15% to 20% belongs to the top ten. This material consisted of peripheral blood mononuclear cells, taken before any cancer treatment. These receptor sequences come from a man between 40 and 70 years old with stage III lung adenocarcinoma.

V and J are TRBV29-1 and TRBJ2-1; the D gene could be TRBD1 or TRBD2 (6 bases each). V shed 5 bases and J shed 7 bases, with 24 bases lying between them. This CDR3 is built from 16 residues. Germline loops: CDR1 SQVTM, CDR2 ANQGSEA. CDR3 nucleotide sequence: TGCAGCGTTCGAACCATGGGGGGCCAAGGGTCTAATGAGCAGTTCTTC. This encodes CSVRTMGGQGSNEQFF.

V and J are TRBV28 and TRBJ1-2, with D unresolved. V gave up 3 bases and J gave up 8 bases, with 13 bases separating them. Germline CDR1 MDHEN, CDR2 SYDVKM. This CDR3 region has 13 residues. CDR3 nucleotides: TGTGCCAGCAGTTTGTTGGGCGGCTGGGGCTACACCTTC. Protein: CASSLLGGWGYTF.

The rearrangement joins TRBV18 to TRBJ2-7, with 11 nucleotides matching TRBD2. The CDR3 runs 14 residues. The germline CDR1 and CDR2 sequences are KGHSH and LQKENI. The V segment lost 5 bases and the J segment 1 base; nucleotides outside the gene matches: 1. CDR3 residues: CASSTSGGSYEQYF. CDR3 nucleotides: TGTGCCAGCTCAACTAGCGGGGGATCCTACGAGCAGTACTTC.

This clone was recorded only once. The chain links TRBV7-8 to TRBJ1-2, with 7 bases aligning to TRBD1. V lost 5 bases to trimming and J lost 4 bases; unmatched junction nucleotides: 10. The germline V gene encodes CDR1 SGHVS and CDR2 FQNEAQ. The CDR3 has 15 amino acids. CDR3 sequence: CASSPRGGLGYGYTF. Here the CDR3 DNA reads TGTGCCAGCAGCCCCAGGGGGGGGCTCGGCTATGGCTACACCTTC.

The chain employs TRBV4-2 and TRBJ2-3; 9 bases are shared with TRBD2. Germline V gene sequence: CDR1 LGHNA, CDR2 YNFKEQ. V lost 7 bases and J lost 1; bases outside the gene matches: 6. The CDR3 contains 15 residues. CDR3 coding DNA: TGTGCCAGCACCGATAGCGGGAGTGGCACAGATACGCAGTATTTT. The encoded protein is CASTDSGSGTDTQYF.

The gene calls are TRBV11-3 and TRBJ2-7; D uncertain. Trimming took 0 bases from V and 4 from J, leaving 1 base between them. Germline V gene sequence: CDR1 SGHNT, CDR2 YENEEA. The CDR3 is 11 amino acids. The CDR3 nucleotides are TGTGCCAGCAGCTTAGAATACGAGCAGTACTTC. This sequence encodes CASSLEYEQYF.

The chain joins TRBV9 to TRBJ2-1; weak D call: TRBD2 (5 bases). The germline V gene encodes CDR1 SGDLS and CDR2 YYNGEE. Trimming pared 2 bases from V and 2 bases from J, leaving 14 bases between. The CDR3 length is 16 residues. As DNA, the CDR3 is TGTGCCAGCAGCGTTGGACCGGGGTTCGCCTACAATGAGCAGTTCTTC. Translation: CASSVGPGFAYNEQFF.

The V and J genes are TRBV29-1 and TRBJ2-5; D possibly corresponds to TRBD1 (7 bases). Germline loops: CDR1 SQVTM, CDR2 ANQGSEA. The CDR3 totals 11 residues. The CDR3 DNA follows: TGCACCGGCCGTCAGGGGGGGACCCAGTACTTC. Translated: CTGRQGGTQYF.

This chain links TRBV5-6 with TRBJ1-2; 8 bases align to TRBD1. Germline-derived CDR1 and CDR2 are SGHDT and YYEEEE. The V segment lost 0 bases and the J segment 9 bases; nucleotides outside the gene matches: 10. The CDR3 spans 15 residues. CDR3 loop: CASSLERTGILSYTF. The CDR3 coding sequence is TGTGCCAGCAGCTTGGAGAGGACAGGGATTTTAAGCTACACCTTC.

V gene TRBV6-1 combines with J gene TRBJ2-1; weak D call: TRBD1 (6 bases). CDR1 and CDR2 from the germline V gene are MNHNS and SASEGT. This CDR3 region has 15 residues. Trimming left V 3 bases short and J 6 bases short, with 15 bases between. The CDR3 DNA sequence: TGTGCCAGCAGTGATAGGGGGAATGGGGTCAATGAGCAGTTCTTC. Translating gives CASSDRGNGVNEQFF.

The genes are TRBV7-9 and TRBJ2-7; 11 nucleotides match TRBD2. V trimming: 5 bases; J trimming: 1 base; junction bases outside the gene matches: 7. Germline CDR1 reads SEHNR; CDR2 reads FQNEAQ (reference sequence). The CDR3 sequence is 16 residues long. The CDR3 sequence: CASSPRTSGWSYEQYF. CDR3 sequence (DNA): TGTGCCAGCAGCCCTCGGACTAGCGGGTGGTCCTACGAGCAGTACTTC.

CDR3 sequence (DNA): TGTGCCAGCAGTTACCTGGGGGAACGGAACATTCAGTACTTC. This translates into CASSYLGERNIQYF. This chain links TRBV6-5 with TRBJ2-4, with D perhaps given as TRBD1 or TRBD2 (5 bases each). Between the trimmed V and J ends, which lost 2 bases and 7 bases, there was a span of 12 bases. The V gene's germline CDR1 is MNHEY and CDR2 SVGAGI. The CDR3 consists of 14 residues.

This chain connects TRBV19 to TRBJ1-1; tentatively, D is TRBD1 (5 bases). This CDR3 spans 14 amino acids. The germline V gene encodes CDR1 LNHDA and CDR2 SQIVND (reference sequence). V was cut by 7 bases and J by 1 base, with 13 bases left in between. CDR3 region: CASIAGGKNTEAFF. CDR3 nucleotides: TGTGCCAGTATCGCGGGGGGTAAGAACACTGAAGCTTTCTTT.

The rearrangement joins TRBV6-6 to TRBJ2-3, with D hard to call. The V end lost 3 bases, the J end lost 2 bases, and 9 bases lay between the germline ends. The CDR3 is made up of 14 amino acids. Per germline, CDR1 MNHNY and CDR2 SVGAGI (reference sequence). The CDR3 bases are TGTGCCAGCAGTTATGATCGGGCCACAGATACGCAGTATTTT. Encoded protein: CASSYDRATDTQYF.

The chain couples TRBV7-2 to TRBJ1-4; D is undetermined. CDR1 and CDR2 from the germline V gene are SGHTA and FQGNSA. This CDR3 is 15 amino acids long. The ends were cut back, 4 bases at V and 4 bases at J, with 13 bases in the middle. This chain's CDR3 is CASSSGRVGNEKLFF. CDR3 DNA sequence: TGTGCCAGCAGCTCCGGGAGAGTTGGTAATGAAAAACTGTTTTTT.